Below are 21 T cell receptor beta chains sequenced from a single sample in a study of blood T cell repertoires in COVID-19. The data were produced by immunoSEQ multiplex PCR, yet TCRdb's version contains in-frame clones alone and is incomplete. This sample yields about 68,000 clones, of which roughly 89% are seen a single time; less than 9% belongs to the top ten. The specimen was peripheral blood. The receptor set was obtained from a young man with acute or convalescent COVID-19.

The V gene is TRBV27, the J gene TRBJ2-5, with 10 bases lining up with TRBD2. Germline-derived CDR1 and CDR2 are MNHEY and SMNVEV (reference sequence). The V segment lost 5 bases and the J segment 0 bases; nucleotides outside the gene matches: 3. This CDR3 comprises 15 residues. CDR3 sequence reads: CASSGSGRDQETQYF. CDR3 DNA: TGTGCCAGCAGTGGGAGCGGGAGGGACCAAGAGACCCAGTACTTC.

CDR3 DNA sequence: TGTGCCAGTAGTTTAAACAGGGAAGAGACCCAGTACTTC. It yields the protein CASSLNREETQYF. This chain uses TRBV19 with TRBJ2-5, with D possibly matching TRBD1 (6 bases). From germline, CDR1 is LNHDA and CDR2 SQIVND (reference sequence). CDR3 length equals 13 residues. V was pared by 5 bases and J by 3 bases, with 10 bases between.

The CDR3 sequence is CASSSLAGGLETQYF. DNA of the CDR3: TGCGCCAGCAGCTCACTAGCGGGAGGGTTGGAGACCCAGTACTTC. The chain carries TRBV4-1 and TRBJ2-5, with 13 bases matching TRBD2. The CDR3 is 15 residues long. CDR1 is MGHRA, CDR2 YSYEKL, per germline. Unmatched junction bases numbered 5, after V lost 5 bases and J lost 5 bases.

This clone was detected many times. As DNA, the CDR3 is TGTGCCAGCAGCCAACAACTAGCCCTTTACACCGGGGAGCTGTTTTTT. It specifies CASSQQLALYTGELFF. The chain combines TRBV3-1 (or the pseudogene TRBV3-2) with TRBJ2-2; tentative D call: TRBD2 (6 bases). Trimming took off 2 bases at V and 3 bases at J, with 13 bases between the two ends. The CDR3 loop spans 16 amino acids. CDR1 LGHDT and CDR2 YNNKEL come from the germline V gene (reference sequence).

The V call is TRBV7-2, the J call TRBJ2-3, with D possibly being TRBD2 (6 bases). Trimming took 5 bases from V and 9 from J, leaving 15 bases between them. Germline V gives CDR1 SGHTA, CDR2 FQGNSA. This CDR3 is 13 amino acids long. The CDR3 sequence is CASSRTVEGTQYF. DNA for the CDR3: TGTGCCAGCAGCCGTACGGTGGAGGGCACGCAGTATTTT. Full variable domain (remainder filled in from reference TRBV7-2 and TRBJ2-3): GAGVSQSPSNKVTEKGKDVELRCDPISGHTALYWYRQSLGQGLEFLIYFQGNSAPDKSGLPSDRFSAERTGGSVSTLTIQRTQQEDSAVYLCASSRTVEGTQYFGPGTRLTVL.

The chain is built from TRBV3-1 (or the pseudogene TRBV3-2) and TRBJ1-4; D call uncertain. The CDR3 spans 15 residues. Germline CDR1 and CDR2: LGHDT and YNNKEL (reference sequence). With 3 bases removed from V and 5 bases from J, the gap between germline ends came to 13 bases. The CDR3 sequence: CASSQSSGFNEKLFF. CDR3 nucleotide sequence: TGTGCCAGCAGCCAGTCAAGCGGGTTCAATGAAAAACTGTTTTTT.

This clone came up once. This chain joins TRBV5-1 and TRBJ2-1, with D possibly matching TRBD2 (6 bases). The V end was cut by 3 bases, the J end by 7 bases, with 8 bases between. The CDR3 loop spans 12 amino acids. Germline CDR1 SGHRS, CDR2 YFSETQ. The DNA of the CDR3 is TGCGCCAGCAGCTCGGCGGGGAATGAGCAGTTCTTC. It encodes CASSSAGNEQFF.

This clone was counted between two and nine times. The chain combines TRBV12-3 or TRBV12-4 with TRBJ2-1; D is possibly TRBD2 (6 bases). CDR3 length: 13 residues. V was cut by 8 bases and J by 6 bases, with 14 bases left in between. This CDR3 is CASAAGPFNEQFF. As DNA, the CDR3 is TGTGCCAGCGCGGCGGGGCCGTTCAATGAGCAGTTCTTC.

This rearrangement joins TRBV2 to TRBJ2-6; a weak D match, TRBD2 (6 bases). The germline V and J ends were trimmed by 0 bases and 4 bases, with 10 bases remaining between them. The V gene's germline CDR1 is SNHLY and CDR2 FYNNEI. This CDR3 is 16 amino acids long. The CDR3, as DNA: TGTGCCAGCAGTGAAGCTGGAGGGTCAGGGGCCAACGTCCTGACTTTC. Translated, it gives CASSEAGGSGANVLTF.

The chain has TRBV4-3 and TRBJ2-1; weak D call: TRBD2 (6 bases). The germline V gene has CDR1 LGHNA and CDR2 YSLEER. The CDR3 has 17 residues. The V end was cut by 0 bases, the J end by 4 bases, with 16 bases between. For the CDR3, the DNA is TGCGCCAGCAGCCAAGACTCAATACTGGGGGGATACAATGAGCAGTTCTTC. It codes for CASSQDSILGGYNEQFF.

The J gene is TRBJ2-5, the V gene TRBV7-9; 12 bases are shared with TRBD2. V trimming: 5 bases; J trimming: 2 bases; junction bases outside the gene matches: 6. This CDR3 is built from 16 residues. Germline V CDR1 and CDR2: SEHNR, FQNEAQ (reference sequence). CDR3 nucleotides: TGTGCCAGCAGCCCTATTGGGACTAGCGGGCAAGAGACCCAGTACTTC. Protein sequence: CASSPIGTSGQETQYF.

The chain couples TRBV6-4 to TRBJ2-1; 7 bases are a match to TRBD2. The trim removed 6 bases at V and 6 bases at J, leaving 11 bases unmatched. The CDR3 covers 15 residues. Germline V gene lookup returns CDR1 MRHNA and CDR2 SNTAGT. CDR3 in DNA: TGTGCCAGCAGCCGGGGAGGGCCGGGATCCAATGAGCAGTTCTTC. As protein: CASSRGGPGSNEQFF.

This rearrangement joins TRBV4-3 to TRBJ1-3; D ambiguous. CDR1 is LGHNA, CDR2 YSLEER, per germline. Between the trimmed V and J ends, which lost 0 bases and 4 bases, there was a span of 4 bases. The CDR3 has 13 amino acids. The CDR3 sequence is CASSQDKGNTIYF. The CDR3 DNA follows: TGCGCCAGCAGCCAAGATAAAGGAAACACCATATATTTT.

The rearrangement uses TRBV30 and TRBJ2-1, with TRBD2 as a possible D gene (6 bases). Germline V lookup: CDR1 GTSNPN, CDR2 SVGIG (reference sequence). V was clipped by 3 bases and J by 0 bases, with 12 bases between them. This CDR3 contains 15 residues. The CDR3 DNA reads TGTGCCTGGAGGGTGGGCGGGACCTCCTACAATGAGCAGTTCTTC. It specifies CAWRVGGTSYNEQFF.

Only one count was recorded for this clone. This sequence joins TRBV7-9 and TRBJ2-7; D uncertain. Germline-derived CDR1 and CDR2 are SEHNR and FQNEAQ (reference sequence). The CDR3 extends over 11 amino acids. V was pared by 2 bases and J by 3 bases, with 2 bases between. The CDR3 is CASSLYYEQYF. In DNA form, the CDR3 reads TGTGCCAGCAGCTTATACTACGAGCAGTACTTC.

This rearrangement joins TRBV7-2 to TRBJ2-1, with D unresolved. CDR1 is SGHTA, CDR2 FQGNSA, per germline. This CDR3 spans 14 amino acids. V was clipped by 1 base and J by 5 bases, with 9 bases between them. As DNA, the CDR3 is TGTGCCAGCAGCTTAGTTACAACCCACAATGAGCAGTTCTTC. It encodes CASSLVTTHNEQFF.

The J gene is TRBJ2-6, the V gene TRBV6-5, with D uncertain. Trimming cost V 4 bases and J 0 bases, with 10 bases left between them. CDR3 length equals 16 residues. Germline loops: CDR1 MNHEY, CDR2 SVGAGI. CDR3 in amino acids: CASSSPKSSGANVLTF. The CDR3 DNA reads TGTGCCAGCAGTTCGCCAAAGAGCTCTGGGGCCAACGTCCTGACTTTC.

The V call is TRBV6-1, the J call TRBJ2-7; D is unclear. V lost 6 bases, J lost 6 bases, and 12 bases lay in between. The CDR3 totals 12 residues. Germline V gene data show CDR1 as MNHNS and CDR2 as SASEGT. The CDR3 is CASSQTGPEQYF. The CDR3 coding sequence is TGTGCCAGCAGCCAGACTGGTCCCGAGCAGTACTTC.

The chain uses TRBV11-2 and TRBJ1-3; TRBD1 might be the D (6 bases). The CDR3 loop spans 16 amino acids. Trimming removed 4 bases from V and 4 bases from J, with 17 bases in between. Germline CDR1 is SGHAT and CDR2 is FQNNGV. The CDR3 here is CASSSDPGVAGNTIYF. The CDR3 nucleotides read TGTGCCAGCAGCTCCGACCCAGGGGTTGCGGGAAACACCATATATTTT.

This clone was seen a single time. The chain joins TRBV9 to TRBJ1-5; D remains unclear. The length of the CDR3 is 13 residues. Trimming removed 2 bases at V and 4 bases at J, with 7 bases between. Germline V gene sequence: CDR1 SGDLS, CDR2 YYNGEE. The chain's CDR3 is CASSVLLNQPQHF. The CDR3, as DNA: TGTGCCAGCAGCGTCCTTTTAAATCAGCCCCAGCATTTT.

The chain is built from TRBV29-1 and TRBJ2-3; D is perhaps TRBD1 (6 bases). The CDR3 runs 12 residues. Trimming took 6 bases from V and 14 from J, leaving 21 bases between them. Per germline, CDR1 SQVTM and CDR2 ANQGSEA. The CDR3 DNA sequence: TGCAGCGTGGTTTTCGGACAGAGTAATAGGTATTTT. Translated, it gives CSVVFGQSNRYF.